This paragraph reports one T cell receptor beta chain. Produced via immunoSEQ multiplex PCR; TCRdb's table is partial and in-frame only. The repertoire consists of around 140,000 clones, with under 95% occurring once and the leading ten covering under 10%. The entry originates in a study of T cell responses to AZD1222 COVID-19 vaccine. The ends were cut back, 6 bases at V and 7 bases at J, with 13 bases in the middle. This CDR3 region has 13 residues. Looked up from germline, CDR1 is MDHEN and CDR2 is SYDVKM. The receptor was isolated from an adult in good health. The material was peripheral blood, obtained on day 0 of AZD1222 vaccination. The rearrangement joins TRBV28 to TRBJ1-5; D is unresolved. For the CDR3, the DNA is TGTGCCAGCAGCCGGGGAGGAGCGCAGCCCCAGCATTTT. This codes for CASSRGGAQPQHF. Drawing the rest from reference TRBV28 and TRBJ1-5, the complete variable domain is DVKVTQSSRYLVKRTGEKVFLECVQDMDHENMFWYRQDPGLGLRLIYFSYDVKMKEKGDIPEGYSVSREKKERFSLILESASTNQTSMYLCASSRGGAQPQHFGDGTRLSIL.